Detailed here is one T cell receptor beta chain. Extraction of RNA preceded its reverse transcription into cDNA, which served as the sequencing template. TCRdb keeps only in-frame clones here, not all; method: immunoSEQ multiplex PCR. The data hold about 150,000 clones, with roughly 53% observed a single time. This entry is derived from a study of CD8+ T cells in alopecia areata. The specimen was CD4+ T cells sorted from blood, collected at week 0. This TCR was recovered from a human donor with alopecia areata.

CDR3: CASSPGLAGDHNEQFF. The CDR3, as DNA: TGTGCCAGCAGTCCCGGACTAGCGGGGGATCACAATGAGCAGTTCTTC. The V call is TRBV7-9, the J call TRBJ2-1; 13 positions match TRBD2. Germline CDR1 reads SEHNR; CDR2 reads FQNEAQ (reference sequence). The length of the CDR3 is 16 residues. The V segment lost 6 bases and the J segment 5 bases; nucleotides outside the gene matches: 7.